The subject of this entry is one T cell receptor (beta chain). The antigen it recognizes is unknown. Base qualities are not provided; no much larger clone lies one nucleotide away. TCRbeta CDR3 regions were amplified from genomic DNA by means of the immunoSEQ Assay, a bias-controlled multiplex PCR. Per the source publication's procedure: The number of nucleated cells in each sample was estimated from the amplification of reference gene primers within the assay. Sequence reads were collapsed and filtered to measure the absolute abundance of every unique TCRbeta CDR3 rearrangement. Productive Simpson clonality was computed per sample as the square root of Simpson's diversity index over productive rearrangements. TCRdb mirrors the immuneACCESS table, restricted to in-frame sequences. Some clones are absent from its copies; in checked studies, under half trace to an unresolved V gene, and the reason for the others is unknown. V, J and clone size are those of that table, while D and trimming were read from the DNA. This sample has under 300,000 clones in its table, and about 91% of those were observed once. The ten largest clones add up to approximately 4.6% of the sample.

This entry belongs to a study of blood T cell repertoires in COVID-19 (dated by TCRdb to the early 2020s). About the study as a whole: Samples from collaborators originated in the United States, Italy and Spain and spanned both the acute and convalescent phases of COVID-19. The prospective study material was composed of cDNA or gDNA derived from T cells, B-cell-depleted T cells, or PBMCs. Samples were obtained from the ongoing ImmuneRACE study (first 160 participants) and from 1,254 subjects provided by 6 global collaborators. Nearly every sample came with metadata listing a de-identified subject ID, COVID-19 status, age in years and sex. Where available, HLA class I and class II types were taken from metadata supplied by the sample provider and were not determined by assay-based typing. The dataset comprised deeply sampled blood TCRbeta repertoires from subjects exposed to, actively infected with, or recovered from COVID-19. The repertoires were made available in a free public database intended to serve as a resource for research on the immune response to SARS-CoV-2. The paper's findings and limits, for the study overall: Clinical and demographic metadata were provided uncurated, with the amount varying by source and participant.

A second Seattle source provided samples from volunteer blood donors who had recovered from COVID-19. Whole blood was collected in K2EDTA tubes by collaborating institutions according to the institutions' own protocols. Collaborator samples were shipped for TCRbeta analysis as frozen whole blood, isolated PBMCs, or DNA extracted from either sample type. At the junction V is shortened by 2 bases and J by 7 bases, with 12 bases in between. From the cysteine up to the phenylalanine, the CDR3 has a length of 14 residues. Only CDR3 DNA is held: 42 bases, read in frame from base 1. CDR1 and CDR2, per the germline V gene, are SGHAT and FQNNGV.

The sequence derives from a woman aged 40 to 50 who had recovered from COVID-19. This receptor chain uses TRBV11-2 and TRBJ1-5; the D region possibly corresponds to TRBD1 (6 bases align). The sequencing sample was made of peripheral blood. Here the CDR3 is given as CASSLYRVGQPQHF. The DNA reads TGTGCCAGCAGCTTATACAGGGTCGGCCAGCCCCAGCATTTT.